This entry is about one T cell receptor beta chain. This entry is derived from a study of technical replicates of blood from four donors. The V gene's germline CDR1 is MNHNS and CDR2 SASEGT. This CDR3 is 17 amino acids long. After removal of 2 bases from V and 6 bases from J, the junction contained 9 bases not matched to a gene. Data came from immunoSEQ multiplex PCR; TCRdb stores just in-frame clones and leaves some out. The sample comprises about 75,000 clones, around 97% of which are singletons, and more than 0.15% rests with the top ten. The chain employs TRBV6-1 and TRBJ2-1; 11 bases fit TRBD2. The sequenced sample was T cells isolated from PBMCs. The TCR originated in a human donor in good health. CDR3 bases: TGTGCCAGCAGTGAATCGGCTCTAGCGGGAGGTCTCAATGAGCAGTTCTTC. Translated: CASSESALAGGLNEQFF.